A selection of T cell receptor beta chains follows, all from one sample in a study of graft-versus-host responses after intestinal transplantation. Some clones are missing from TCRdb's copy, which holds only in-frame ones; the method was immunoSEQ multiplex PCR. This sample carries tens of thousands of clones, approximately 90% of them seen once, and the ten largest clones take 2.7%. The sample in question was PBMCs, obtained around 120 days after intestinal transplantation. Every receptor here comes from a human patient who received an intestinal transplant, so some T cells may come from the graft donor. Each CDR3 is given with its conserved first and last residue.

CASTLFGGSSYNEQFF,TRBV7-9
CAWRGQALPYEQYF,TRBV30
CASNPGTGQRSGANVLTF,TRBV2
CASSIDLTPRDEQFF,TRBV19
CATDHRGLIDQPQHF,TRBV15
CASSIGTSGYEQYF,TRBV19
CASSYGGVYNEQFF,TRBV6-6
CASSTGLAGGREQYF,TRBV9
CASSPSQETQYF,TRBV18
CASSIRDAYQETQYF,TRBV19
CASKSAGSSYEQYF,TRBV28
CASSLGPPGQGSYNEQFF,TRBV5-1
CASSSLGDYGYTF,TRBV27
CASSPRRSLHEQYF,TRBV7-2
CASNPLGQGPTDEQFF,TRBV5-6
CARNGAQHF,TRBV12-2
CAISDPGTVDYEQYF,TRBV10-3
CASSLRGTGAGGAQYF,TRBV28
CASSLTGQGVWEQYF,TRBV7-9
CASSAGFPQETQYF,TRBV7-9
CASSLFGEGNTEAFF,TRBV5-1
CASSQGSGGKETQYF,TRBV4-2
CASSLDGQGGSTDTQYF,TRBV5-1
CASRLFTGGREKLFF,TRBV5-1
CASTTGTGNTEAFF,TRBV2
CASSLLAGQGNTEAFF,TRBV5-4
CASSQMGTGSGEQFF,TRBV4-1
CASSLGPGGGTEAFF,TRBV28
CASSLGAVIGSYNEQFF,TRBV5-1
CASSVGTSAEETQYF,TRBV5-1
CASSGGPNGDTQYF,TRBV10-1
CASSLAGVAANTGELFF,TRBV5-4
CASSLLPGEQYF,TRBV28
CASSFGGGGDNQPQHF,TRBV27
CASSPLNEQYF,TRBV10-2
CASSQTRTGMTYEQYF,TRBV28
CASSWIEGTSEKLFF,TRBV7-9
CASSTGQGWAGELFF,TRBV27
CASSPGTGDGNTIYF,TRBV9
CASSVRGDPLNTQYF,TRBV11-2
CASRDTNTGELFF,TRBV27
CSAVGQGANGYTF,TRBV29-1
CASNRGTAGVSETQYF,TRBV5-1
CATSGTGARNQPQHF,TRBV28
CATSGGTPGTQYF,TRBV15
CASRSLRGLLDF,TRBV6-1
CASSGTSGRNYEQYF,TRBV2
CASSLNSGGGLETQYF,TRBV7-8
CSVRLSYEQYF,TRBV20-1
CASKAEGRNTIYF,TRBV19
CASSQEQGPPGQPQHF,TRBV4-1